A single sample gave rise to the 14 T cell receptor beta chains below, sequenced in a study of glioma-infiltrating T cells. Amplification of TCR alpha and beta CDR3 regions from RNA used iRepertoire nested multiplex PCR. TCRdb redid the calling of the multiplex PCR reads with MiXCR, one entry per CDR3 protein. The data show several thousand distinct CDR3 sequences, about 45% seen once. Material: glioma tissue, nonneoplastic brain tissue, or PBMCs (not recorded which). The receptors originated from a human donor with low-grade glioma or glioblastoma, undergoing nonglioma brain surgery, or in good health (not recorded which).

The rearrangement joins TRBV6-4 to TRBJ1-1, with 8 positions matching TRBD1. After removal of 6 bases from V and 6 bases from J, the junction contained 9 bases not matched to a gene. CDR3 size: 14 residues. Germline CDR1 reads MRHNA; CDR2 reads SNTAGT. Written as DNA, the CDR3 is TGTGCCAGCAGCCAGGGGGCGGGGGTCGCTGAAGCTTTCTTT. Its translation is CASSQGAGVAEAFF.

The CDR3 loop is CASSQPLAGNNEQFF. The CDR3 coding sequence is TGTGCCAGCAGTCAACCACTAGCGGGGAACAATGAGCAGTTCTTC. V and J are TRBV27 and TRBJ2-1, with 10 bases matching TRBD2. Trimming at V came to 5 bases and at J to 5 bases, leaving 6 bases not matched to a gene. There are 15 residues in the CDR3. Germline assignment: CDR1 MNHEY and CDR2 SMNVEV (reference sequence).

This clonotype was observed at least ten times. The rearrangement uses TRBV2 and TRBJ2-3, with 10 positions matching TRBD2. The V gene's germline CDR1 is SNHLY and CDR2 FYNNEI. CDR3 size: 15 residues. V trimming: 8 bases; J trimming: 2 bases; junction bases outside the gene matches: 7. The CDR3 DNA follows: TGTGCCAGCCGCAGCGGGGGGGGACCCACAGATACGCAGTATTTT. Its translation is CASRSGGGPTDTQYF. Drawing the rest from reference TRBV2 and TRBJ2-3, the complete variable domain is EPEVTQTPSHQVTQMGQEVILRCVPISNHLYFYWYRQILGQKVEFLVSFYNNEISEKSEIFDDQFSVERPDGSNFTLKIRSTKLEDSAMYFCASRSGGGPTDTQYFGPGTRLTVL.

As to this clonotype: An end of the junction does not agree with germline; a read error may underlie this. The V gene is TRBV20-1, the J gene TRBJ2-7; D is uncertain. Germline V CDR1 and CDR2: DFQATT, SNEGSKA (reference sequence). The CDR3 runs to 13 residues. CDR3 DNA sequence: TGCAGTGCTAGGGGCTGGGTAGAATACGAGAAGTACTTC. This gives the protein CSARGWVEYEKYF.

The V and J genes are TRBV19 and TRBJ1-1, with 7 bases lining up with TRBD1. The CDR3 length is 15 residues. CDR1 LNHDA and CDR2 SQIVND come from the germline V gene (reference sequence). J was trimmed by 1 base and V by 5 bases; bases with no gene match: 7. The CDR3 nucleotides are TGTGCCAGTAGTTCGACAGGGCTATCGAACACTGAAGCTTTCTTT. Translating it yields CASSSTGLSNTEAFF.

This clonotype was found many times. This rearrangement joins TRBV12-3 or TRBV12-4 to TRBJ1-5, with D perhaps TRBD1 (6 bases). The CDR3 is made up of 14 amino acids. Trimming cost V 7 bases and J 3 bases, with 13 bases left between them. CDR3 nucleotides: TGTGCCAGCAAAAAGACAGGCCTCAATCAGCCCCAGCATTTT. Its protein product is CASKKTGLNQPQHF.

The rearrangement joins TRBV6-1 to TRBJ2-3, with D possibly being TRBD1 (6 bases). Germline V gene lookup returns CDR1 MNHNS and CDR2 SASEGT. The V and J ends lost 6 bases and 7 bases respectively, with 11 bases between them. The CDR3 length is 12 residues. CDR3 residues: CASRQGAYTQYF. CDR3 nucleotides: TGTGCCAGCAGACAGGGAGCATATACGCAGTATTTT.

Details on this clonotype: A much larger clonotype is one base distant, so this may be a read error. V and J are TRBV12-3 or TRBV12-4 and TRBJ2-3, with D unclear. The J call is doubtful: the DNA matches TRBJ1-5 better. The CDR3 spans 15 residues. CDR3 residues: CASSLGRTNTDTQHF. As DNA, the CDR3 is TGTGCCAGCAGTTTAGGGAGAACCAACACAGATACGCAGCATTTT.

In its sample, this clonotype was seen many times. The chain uses TRBV12-3 or TRBV12-4 and TRBJ2-3, with 7 bases that match TRBD2. The J segment lost 4 bases and the V segment lost 2 bases, leaving 6 bases of the junction unmatched. This CDR3 region has 15 residues. CDR3: CASSLMTSYADTQYF. DNA for the CDR3: TGTGCCAGCAGTTTAATGACTAGCTACGCAGATACGCAGTATTTT.

The rearrangement uses TRBV20-1 and TRBJ2-1, with 9 bases lining up with TRBD2. Unmatched junction bases numbered 15, after V lost 1 base and J lost 5 bases. Germline CDR1 DFQATT, CDR2 SNEGSKA (reference sequence). The CDR3 has 18 amino acids. This CDR3 reads CSARGAGATSGSHNEQFF. DNA for the CDR3: TGCAGTGCTAGAGGTGCGGGGGCCACTAGCGGGTCCCACAATGAGCAGTTCTTC.

Note on this clonotype: A read error may explain this, as a much larger clone is one base away. The chain has TRBV19 and TRBJ2-7; TRBD1 might be the D (6 bases). Looked up from germline, CDR1 is LNHDA and CDR2 is SQIVND (reference sequence). Deletions cut 5 bases from V and 7 bases from J, with 21 bases between. This CDR3 comprises 15 residues. The CDR3 spells CASSLEDRAPNEQYF. CDR3 DNA: TGTGCCAGTAGTCTGGAGGACAGAGCCCCAAATGAGCAGTACTTC.

This clonotype was recorded many times. The chain carries TRBV12-3 or TRBV12-4 and TRBJ2-7, with D possibly TRBD1 on 5 matching bases. The CDR3 is 12 amino acids. Trimming took off 4 bases at V and 5 bases at J, with 9 bases between the two ends. The DNA of the CDR3 is TGTGCCAGCAGTTATGGGGCCCACGAGCAGTACTTC. This translates into CASSYGAHEQYF.

There are many counts of this clonotype. A much bigger clone sits one base away, suggesting this may be a read error. The chain uses TRBV20-1 and TRBJ2-7; D may be TRBD2 (6 bases). Deletions cut 8 bases from V and 9 bases from J, with 20 bases between. The CDR3 has 12 residues. Germline V gene lookup returns CDR1 DFQATT and CDR2 SNEGSKA (reference sequence). The CDR3 DNA reads as TGCAGTACCACTAGCCGCGGACACGGGCAGTACTTC. Protein product: CSTTSRGHGQYF.

This chain joins TRBV20-1 and TRBJ2-7, with 7 bases that match TRBD2. The CDR3 extends over 14 amino acids. V dropped 5 bases and J dropped 6; count of bases not matched to a gene: 13. CDR1 DFQATT and CDR2 SNEGSKA come from the germline V gene (reference sequence). CDR3 amino acids: CSASRGTIMSEQYF. The CDR3 nucleotides are TGCAGTGCTTCTCGCGGGACTATAATGAGCGAGCAGTACTTC.